What follows are 9 T cell receptor beta chains derived from one specimen sequenced in a study of cytomegalovirus exposure and HLA in healthy donors. TCRdb's table, derived via immunoSEQ multiplex PCR, lists solely in-frame clones and lacks some. Of 82,000 or so clones in the sample, 85% to 95% were seen once. The source material was PBMCs. The receptors were gathered from a woman between 18 and 29 years old in good health and CMV-seronegative.

CDR3 in amino acids: CASSERGGTQYF. CDR3 in DNA: TGTGCCAGCAGCGAACGGGGGGGTACGCAGTATTTT. The chain recombines TRBV2 with TRBJ2-3; 8 bases are a match to TRBD2. The J segment lost 8 bases and the V segment lost 6 bases, leaving 4 bases of the junction unmatched. CDR1 is SNHLY, CDR2 FYNNEI, per germline. CDR3 length: 12 residues.

The chain recombines TRBV6-5 with TRBJ1-2, with TRBD1 identical over 7 bases. Germline-derived CDR1 and CDR2 are MNHEY and SVGAGI. CDR3 length: 13 residues. V dropped 6 bases and J dropped 8; count of bases not matched to a gene: 9. For the CDR3, the DNA is TGTGCCAGCAGATCCAGGGGGACGGAAGGCTACACCTTC. Its translation: CASRSRGTEGYTF.

The chain links TRBV15 to TRBJ2-5; 9 bases are shared with TRBD2. This CDR3 spans 16 amino acids. Per the germline V gene, CDR1 is LNHNV and CDR2 is YYDKDF (reference sequence). V was pared by 2 bases and J by 6 bases, with 10 bases of the junction left unmatched. The CDR3 DNA is TGTGCCACCAGCAGATCCAGGGGACTAGCAGTGAAGACCCAGTACTTC. Amino acid sequence: CATSRSRGLAVKTQYF.

The rearrangement joins TRBV30 to TRBJ1-2; tentatively, D is TRBD1 (5 bases). The V and J ends lost 2 bases and 4 bases respectively, with 11 bases between them. The CDR3 has 13 amino acids. Germline V gene data show CDR1 as GTSNPN and CDR2 as SVGIG (reference sequence). CDR3 protein: CAWSRDRPYGYTF. As DNA, the CDR3 is TGTGCCTGGAGTCGCGACAGACCCTATGGCTACACCTTC.

The J gene is TRBJ1-5, the V gene TRBV30, with a possible D match to TRBD1 (6 bases). Trimming removed 1 base at V and 0 bases at J, with 31 bases between. Germline V CDR1 and CDR2: GTSNPN, SVGIG (reference sequence). The CDR3 covers 22 residues. CDR3 DNA sequence: TGTGCCTGGAGTGCCGAACGACTCGGTGGGGGCCCTTATCTATATAGCAATCAGCCCCAGCATTTT. It codes for CAWSAERLGGGPYLYSNQPQHF.

V usage is TRBV11-2 and J usage is TRBJ2-3, with 11 bases lining up with TRBD2. J was trimmed by 6 bases and V by 1 base; bases with no gene match: 9. Germline CDR1 reads SGHAT; CDR2 reads FQNNGV. The CDR3 is made up of 17 amino acids. The CDR3 loop is CASSLVALAGGDDTQYF. CDR3 sequence (DNA): TGTGCCAGCAGCTTAGTCGCCCTAGCGGGAGGTGATGATACGCAGTATTTT.

In this sample, this clone turned up once. Other DNA sequences in the sample encode the same CDR3. The chain is built from TRBV28 and TRBJ2-5; the match to TRBD2 covers 12 bases. Germline trimming cut 5 bases from V and 2 bases from J; bases unmatched to any gene: 3. The CDR3 is 15 residues long. Germline CDR1 is MDHEN and CDR2 is SYDVKM. The CDR3 DNA follows: TGTGCCAGCAGTCTGACTAGCGGGGGTCAAGAGACCCAGTACTTC. Its protein product is CASSLTSGGQETQYF.

J is TRBJ1-1 and V is TRBV7-2; D gene uncertain. Deletions cut 1 base from V and 1 base from J, with 7 bases between. Per germline, CDR1 SGHTA and CDR2 FQGNSA. CDR3 size: 14 residues. CDR3 sequence (DNA): TGTGCCAGCAGCTTAGTAGTCGGGAACACTGAAGCTTTCTTT. Translation: CASSLVVGNTEAFF.

J is TRBJ1-6 and V is TRBV5-1; no clear D. Between the trimmed V and J ends, which lost 0 bases and 0 bases, there was a span of 10 bases. This CDR3 is 17 amino acids long. CDR1 is SGHRS and CDR2 is YFSETQ in the germline V gene. The CDR3: CASSLETPGSYNSPLHF. CDR3 in DNA: TGCGCCAGCAGCTTGGAAACTCCTGGCTCCTATAATTCACCCCTCCACTTT.